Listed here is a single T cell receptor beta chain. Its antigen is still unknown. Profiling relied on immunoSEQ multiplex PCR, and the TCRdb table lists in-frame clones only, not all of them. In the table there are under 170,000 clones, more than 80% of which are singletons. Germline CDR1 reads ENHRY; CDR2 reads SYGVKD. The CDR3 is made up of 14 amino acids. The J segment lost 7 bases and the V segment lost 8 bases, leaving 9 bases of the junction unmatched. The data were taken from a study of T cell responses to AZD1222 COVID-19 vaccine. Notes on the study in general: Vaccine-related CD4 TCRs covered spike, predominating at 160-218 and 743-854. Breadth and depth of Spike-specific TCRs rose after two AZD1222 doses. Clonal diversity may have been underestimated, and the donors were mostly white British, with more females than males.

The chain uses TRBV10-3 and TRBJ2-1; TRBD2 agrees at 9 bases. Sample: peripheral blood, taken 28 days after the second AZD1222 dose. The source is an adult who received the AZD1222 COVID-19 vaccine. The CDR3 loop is CAIQRREGQNEQFF. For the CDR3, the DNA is TGTGCCATCCAGCGGCGGGAGGGCCAAAATGAGCAGTTCTTC.